The 17 T cell receptor beta chains given below trace back to one sample, sequenced in a study of beta chain features in type 1 diabetes. Study-wide points: Within each of all four CD4+ subsets, Type 1 diabetes patients had TCRB CDR3s that were moderately but significantly shorter.

Expressed TCRB transcripts were sequenced because the isolated RNA had all been reverse transcribed beforehand. Profiled with immunoSEQ multiplex PCR; TCRdb holds only in-frame clones, not every one. Of more than 550,000 clones in the sample, more than 13% were seen once. Their recognized antigens are unknown. Sequencing was performed on naive CD4+ T cells from blood. The receptors were sampled from a man aged 18 to 30 with type 1 diabetes.

The chain is built from TRBV4-1 and TRBJ1-2; D possibly corresponds to TRBD1 (6 bases). CDR1 is MGHRA and CDR2 is YSYEKL in the germline V gene. The CDR3 extends over 15 amino acids. V lost 4 bases and J lost 3, with 15 bases in between. CDR3 residues: CASSPQQGFDYGYTF. The CDR3 region has the DNA TGCGCCAGCAGCCCTCAACAGGGTTTCGACTATGGCTACACCTTC.

This sequence joins TRBV2 and TRBJ1-1, with D maybe TRBD1 (6 bases). Trimming removed 4 bases from V and 3 bases from J, with 9 bases in between. The CDR3 is 13 amino acids. CDR1 and CDR2 from the germline V gene are SNHLY and FYNNEI. The CDR3 is CASSASGDTEAFF. Here the CDR3 DNA reads TGTGCCAGCAGTGCATCAGGGGACACTGAAGCTTTCTTT.

This clone was seen more than once but under ten times. V is TRBV6-5 and J is TRBJ1-2; TRBD1 is a possible D gene (5 bases). V lost 2 bases to trimming and J lost 7 bases, with 11 bases between them. This CDR3 contains 13 residues. Germline CDR1 and CDR2: MNHEY and SVGAGI. The CDR3: CASSYGTRGGYTF. Here the CDR3 DNA reads TGTGCCAGCAGTTACGGGACCCGAGGTGGCTACACCTTC.

This chain links TRBV5-6 with TRBJ2-5, with D possibly TRBD1 on 5 matching bases. CDR3 length: 12 residues. The V end lost 4 bases, the J end lost 2 bases, and 6 bases lay between the germline ends. Per germline, CDR1 SGHDT and CDR2 YYEEEE. The CDR3 is CASSRQQETQYF. The DNA for the CDR3 is TGTGCCAGCAGCAGACAGCAAGAGACCCAGTACTTC.

This CDR3 is CAWNPGLAGEETQYF. The CDR3 nucleotides are TGTGCCTGGAACCCGGGACTAGCGGGGGAAGAGACCCAGTACTTC. The chain combines TRBV30 with TRBJ2-5; 14 bases map to TRBD2. The length of the CDR3 is 15 residues. V shed 4 bases and J 3 bases; nucleotides not matched to a gene: 4. CDR1 is GTSNPN and CDR2 is SVGIG in the germline V gene (reference sequence).

The V call is TRBV27, the J call TRBJ1-3, with D unclear. Germline CDR1 MNHEY, CDR2 SMNVEV (reference sequence). V was clipped by 2 bases and J by 4 bases, with 9 bases between them. CDR3 length: 14 amino acids. This chain's CDR3 is CASSLGRLGNTIYF. Written as DNA, the CDR3 is TGTGCCAGCAGTTTAGGGAGACTCGGAAACACCATATATTTT.

This clone came up a few times. This rearrangement joins TRBV30 to TRBJ2-1; 9 nucleotides line up with TRBD2. V trimming: 2 bases; J trimming: 7 bases; junction bases outside the gene matches: 6. Germline V CDR1 and CDR2: GTSNPN, SVGIG (reference sequence). The CDR3 consists of 14 residues. The CDR3, as DNA: TGTGCCTGGAGTATGGGCGGGAGGGGAAATGAGCAGTTCTTC. It codes for CAWSMGGRGNEQFF.

The chain combines TRBV29-1 with TRBJ2-4; no clear D gene. Per germline, CDR1 SQVTM and CDR2 ANQGSEA. The ends were cut back, 0 bases at V and 7 bases at J, with 10 bases in the middle. CDR3 length: 13 amino acids. CDR3 sequence: CSVEDGYRNIQYF. DNA for the CDR3: TGCAGCGTTGAAGACGGGTATAGGAACATTCAGTACTTC.

CDR3 protein: CASSAPGTDTQYF. The DNA for the CDR3 is TGTGCCAGCAGTGCCCCCGGGACAGATACGCAGTATTTT. The gene calls are TRBV6-5 and TRBJ2-3; D not certain. The V and J ends lost 5 bases and 3 bases respectively, with 9 bases between them. Germline V CDR1 and CDR2: MNHEY, SVGAGI. CDR3 size: 13 residues.

This clone showed up just a few times. This chain joins TRBV29-1 and TRBJ2-2, with D hard to call. Germline V gives CDR1 SQVTM, CDR2 ANQGSEA. There are 13 residues in the CDR3. V lost 4 bases and J 0 bases, leaving 6 bases between the germline ends. The CDR3: CSVVTANTGELFF. CDR3 nucleotides: TGCAGCGTTGTAACAGCGAACACCGGGGAGCTGTTTTTT.

This clone was seen only a few times. The chain recombines TRBV7-2 with TRBJ2-7; D could derive from TRBD1 or TRBD2 (6 bases each). This CDR3 contains 15 residues. Germline CDR1 SGHTA, CDR2 FQGNSA. V lost 5 bases, J lost 2 bases, and 16 bases lay in between. The CDR3 loop reads CASSAQRGATYEQYF. CDR3 coding DNA: TGTGCCAGCAGCGCCCAGAGGGGGGCCACCTACGAGCAGTACTTC.

This chain links TRBV6-6 with TRBJ1-5; the D is unclear. This CDR3 is 14 amino acids long. From germline, CDR1 is MNHNY and CDR2 SVGAGI (reference sequence). V was cut by 1 base and J by 2 bases, with 6 bases left in between. The CDR3 coding sequence is TGTGCCAGCAGTTACTTAGCCGGCAATCAGCCCCAGCATTTT. Residues: CASSYLAGNQPQHF.

This chain links TRBV11-2 with TRBJ1-2, with 9 bases fitting TRBD1. Trimming cost V 4 bases and J 8 bases; bases outside gene matches: 11. The CDR3 has 15 residues. Germline V gene lookup returns CDR1 SGHAT and CDR2 FQNNGV. The CDR3 DNA sequence: TGTGCCAGCAGCTCCATCAGGGGACAGGGTCAAGGCTACACCTTC. This encodes CASSSIRGQGQGYTF.

This clone was recorded a few times. The CDR3 region has the DNA TGTGCCACCAGCAGAGGTTCGTCTAGCGGAGTGGAGACCCAGTACTTC. Protein: CATSRGSSSGVETQYF. J is TRBJ2-5 and V is TRBV15, with 7 bases aligning to TRBD2. Per the germline V gene, CDR1 is LNHNV and CDR2 is YYDKDF (reference sequence). The V and J ends lost 1 base and 5 bases, in that order; junction bases with no gene match: 10. The CDR3 runs 16 residues.

The chain employs TRBV7-2 and TRBJ2-2; no clear D. Trimming cost V 1 base and J 5 bases, with 11 bases left between them. This CDR3 has 15 amino acids. Germline assignment: CDR1 SGHTA and CDR2 FQGNSA. The CDR3 region has the DNA TGTGCCAGCAGCTTAGTGTATTTACGGACCGGGGAGCTGTTTTTT. As protein: CASSLVYLRTGELFF. Variable domain in full (rest from reference TRBV7-2 and TRBJ2-2): GAGVSQSPSNKVTEKGKDVELRCDPISGHTALYWYRQSLGQGLEFLIYFQGNSAPDKSGLPSDRFSAERTGGSVSTLTIQRTQQEDSAVYLCASSLVYLRTGELFFGEGSRLTVL.

The CDR3 sequence: CASRAEETQYF. CDR3 nucleotide sequence: TGCGCCAGCAGGGCCGAAGAGACCCAGTACTTC. The chain carries TRBV5-1 and TRBJ2-5; D remains ambiguous. V was cut by 5 bases and J by 3 bases, with 5 bases left in between. The CDR3 has 11 residues. Germline V CDR1 and CDR2: SGHRS, YFSETQ. Together with reference TRBV5-1 and TRBJ2-5, the CDR3 gives the full variable domain: KAGVTQTPRYLIKTRGQQVTLSCSPISGHRSVSWYQQTPGQGLQFLFEYFSETQRNKGNFPGRFSGRQFSNSRSEMNVSTLELGDSALYLCASRAEETQYFGPGTRLLVL.

This clone has a handful of counts. The CDR3 reads CASSLAGGVTREQYF. The CDR3 nucleotides are TGTGCCAGCAGCTTAGCCGGCGGGGTCACGAGAGAGCAGTACTTC. The chain recombines TRBV7-2 with TRBJ2-7, with D possibly being TRBD2 (6 bases). The CDR3 totals 15 residues. V was pared by 0 bases and J by 7 bases, with 16 bases between. Germline V gives CDR1 SGHTA, CDR2 FQGNSA.